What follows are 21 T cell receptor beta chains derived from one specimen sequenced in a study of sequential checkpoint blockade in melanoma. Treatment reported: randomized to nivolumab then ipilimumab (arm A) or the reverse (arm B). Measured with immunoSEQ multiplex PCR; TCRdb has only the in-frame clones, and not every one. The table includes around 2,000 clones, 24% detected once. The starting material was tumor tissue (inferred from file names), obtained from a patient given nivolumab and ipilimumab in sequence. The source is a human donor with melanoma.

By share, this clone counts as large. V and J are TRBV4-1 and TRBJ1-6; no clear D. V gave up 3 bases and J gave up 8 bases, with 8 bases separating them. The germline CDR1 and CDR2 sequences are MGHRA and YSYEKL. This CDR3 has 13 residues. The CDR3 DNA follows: TGCGCCAGCAGCCACCCCGACCATTCACCCCTCCACTTT. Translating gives CASSHPDHSPLHF.

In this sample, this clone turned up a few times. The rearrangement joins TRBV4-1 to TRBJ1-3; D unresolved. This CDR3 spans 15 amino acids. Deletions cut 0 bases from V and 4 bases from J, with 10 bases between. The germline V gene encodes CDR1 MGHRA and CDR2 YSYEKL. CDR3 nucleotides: TGCGCCAGCAGCCAAGAAAAAGGGTCAGGAAACACCATATATTTT. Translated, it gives CASSQEKGSGNTIYF.

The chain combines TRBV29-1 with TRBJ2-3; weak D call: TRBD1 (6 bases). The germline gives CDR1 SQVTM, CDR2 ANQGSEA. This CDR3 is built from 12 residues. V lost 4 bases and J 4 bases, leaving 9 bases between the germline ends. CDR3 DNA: TGCAGCGTTGTAGGGGGAGCAGATACGCAGTATTTT. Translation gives CSVVGGADTQYF.

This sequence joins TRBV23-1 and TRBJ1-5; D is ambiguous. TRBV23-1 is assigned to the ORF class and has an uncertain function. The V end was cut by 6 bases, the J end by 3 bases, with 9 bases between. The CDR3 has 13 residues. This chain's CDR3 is CASSLQNNQPQHF. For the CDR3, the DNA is TGCGCCAGCAGCTTGCAGAACAATCAGCCCCAGCATTTT.

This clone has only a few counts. The CDR3 DNA follows: TGTGCCAGCTCAGTCCGCAGGGAATCTGAAGCTTTCTTT. Protein sequence: CASSVRRESEAFF. The chain carries TRBV25-1 and TRBJ1-1, with a possible D match to TRBD1 (5 bases). This CDR3 has 13 residues. The ends were cut back, 8 bases at V and 6 bases at J, with 16 bases in the middle. Germline V gene data show CDR1 as MGHDK and CDR2 as SYGVNS. Supplemented by reference TRBV25-1 and TRBJ1-1, the full variable domain reads EADIYQTPRYLVIGTGKKITLECSQTMGHDKMYWYQQDPGMELHLIHYSYGVNSTEKGDLSSESTVSRIRTEHFPLTLESARPSHTSQYLCASSVRRESEAFFGQGTRLTVV.

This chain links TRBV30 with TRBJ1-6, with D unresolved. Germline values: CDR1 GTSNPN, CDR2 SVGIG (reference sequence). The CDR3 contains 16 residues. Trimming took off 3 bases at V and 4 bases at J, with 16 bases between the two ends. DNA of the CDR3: TGTGCCTGGAGCGCAACTAGTCTCGGGTATAATTCACCCCTCCACTTT. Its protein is CAWSATSLGYNSPLHF.

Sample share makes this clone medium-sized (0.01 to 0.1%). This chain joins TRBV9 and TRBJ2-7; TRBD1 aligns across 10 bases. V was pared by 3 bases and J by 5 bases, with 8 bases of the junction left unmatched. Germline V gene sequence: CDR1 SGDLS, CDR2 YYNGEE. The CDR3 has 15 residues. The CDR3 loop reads CASSDSGTGDHEQYF. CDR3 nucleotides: TGTGCCAGCAGCGACTCCGGGACAGGGGACCACGAGCAGTACTTC.

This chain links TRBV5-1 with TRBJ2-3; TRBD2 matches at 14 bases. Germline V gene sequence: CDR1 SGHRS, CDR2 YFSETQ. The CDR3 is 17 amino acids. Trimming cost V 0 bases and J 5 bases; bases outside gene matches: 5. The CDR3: CASSLGLAGGVGDTQYF. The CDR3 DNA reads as TGCGCCAGCAGCTTGGGACTAGCGGGGGGGGTCGGAGATACGCAGTATTTT.

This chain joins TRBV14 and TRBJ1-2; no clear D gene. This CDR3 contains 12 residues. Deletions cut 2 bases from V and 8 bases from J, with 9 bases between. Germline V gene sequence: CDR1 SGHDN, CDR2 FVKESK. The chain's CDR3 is CASSQSAYGYTF. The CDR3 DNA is TGTGCCAGCAGCCAATCAGCTTACGGCTACACCTTC.

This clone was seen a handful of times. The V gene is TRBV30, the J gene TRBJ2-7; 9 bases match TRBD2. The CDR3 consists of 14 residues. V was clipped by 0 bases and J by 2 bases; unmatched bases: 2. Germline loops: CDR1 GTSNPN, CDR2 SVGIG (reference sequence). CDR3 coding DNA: TGTGCCTGGAGTGTACCTAGCGGGGCCTACGAGCAGTACTTC. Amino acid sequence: CAWSVPSGAYEQYF.

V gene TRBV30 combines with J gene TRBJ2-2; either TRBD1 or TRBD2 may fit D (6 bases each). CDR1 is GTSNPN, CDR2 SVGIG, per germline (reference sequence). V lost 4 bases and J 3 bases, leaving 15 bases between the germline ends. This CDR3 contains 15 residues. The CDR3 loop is CAWIRLRGDTGELFF. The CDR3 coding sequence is TGTGCCTGGATCCGTCTGAGGGGGGACACCGGGGAGCTGTTTTTT. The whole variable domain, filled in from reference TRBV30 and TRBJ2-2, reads SQTIHQWPATLVQPVGSPLSLECTVEGTSNPNLYWYRQAAGRGLQLLFYSVGIGQISSEVPQNLSASRPQDRQFILSSKKLLLSDSGFYLCAWIRLRGDTGELFFGEGSRLTVL.

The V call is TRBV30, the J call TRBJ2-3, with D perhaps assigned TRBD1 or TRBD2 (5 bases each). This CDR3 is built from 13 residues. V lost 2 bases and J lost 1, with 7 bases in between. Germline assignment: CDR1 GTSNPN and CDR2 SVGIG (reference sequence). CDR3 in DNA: TGTGCCTGGAGTCTGGGGGGCACAGATACGCAGTATTTT. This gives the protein CAWSLGGTDTQYF. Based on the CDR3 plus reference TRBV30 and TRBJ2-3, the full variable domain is SQTIHQWPATLVQPVGSPLSLECTVEGTSNPNLYWYRQAAGRGLQLLFYSVGIGQISSEVPQNLSASRPQDRQFILSSKKLLLSDSGFYLCAWSLGGTDTQYFGPGTRLTVL.

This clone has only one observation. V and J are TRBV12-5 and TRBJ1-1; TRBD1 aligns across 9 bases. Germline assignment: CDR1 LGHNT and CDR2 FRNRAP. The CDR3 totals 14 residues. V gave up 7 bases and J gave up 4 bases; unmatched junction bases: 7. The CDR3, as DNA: TGTGCTAGTGCCCGGGACAGGGCCCTCACTGAAGCTTTCTTT. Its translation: CASARDRALTEAFF.

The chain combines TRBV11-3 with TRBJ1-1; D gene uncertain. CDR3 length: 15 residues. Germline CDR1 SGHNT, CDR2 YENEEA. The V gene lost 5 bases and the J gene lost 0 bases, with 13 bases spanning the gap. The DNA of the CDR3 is TGTGCCAGCAGCCCTAGGACGGCCATGAACACTGAAGCTTTCTTT. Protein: CASSPRTAMNTEAFF.

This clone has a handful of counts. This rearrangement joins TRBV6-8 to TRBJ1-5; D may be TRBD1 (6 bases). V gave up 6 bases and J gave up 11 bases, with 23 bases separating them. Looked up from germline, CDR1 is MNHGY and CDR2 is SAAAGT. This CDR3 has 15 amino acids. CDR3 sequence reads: CASSPGPRRGKAQHF. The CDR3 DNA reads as TGTGCCAGCAGCCCTGGCCCTAGAAGGGGGAAGGCCCAGCATTTT.

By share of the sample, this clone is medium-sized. The CDR3 region is CASSYSSSGGAYNEQFF. In nucleotides, the CDR3 is TGTGCCAGCAGTTACTCCTCTAGCGGGGGGGCCTACAATGAGCAGTTCTTC. V usage is TRBV6-8 and J usage is TRBJ2-1; 12 nucleotides agree with TRBD2. CDR1 is MNHGY and CDR2 is SAAAGT in the germline V gene. The CDR3 covers 17 residues. The V and J ends lost 0 bases and 2 bases, in that order; junction bases with no gene match: 2.

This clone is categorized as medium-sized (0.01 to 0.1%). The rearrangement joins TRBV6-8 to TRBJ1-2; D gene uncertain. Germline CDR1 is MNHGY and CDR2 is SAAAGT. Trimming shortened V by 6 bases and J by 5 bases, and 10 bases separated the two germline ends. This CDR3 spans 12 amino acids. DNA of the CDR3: TGTGCCAGCAGGAGAGAAGGGTATGGCTACACCTTC. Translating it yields CASRREGYGYTF.

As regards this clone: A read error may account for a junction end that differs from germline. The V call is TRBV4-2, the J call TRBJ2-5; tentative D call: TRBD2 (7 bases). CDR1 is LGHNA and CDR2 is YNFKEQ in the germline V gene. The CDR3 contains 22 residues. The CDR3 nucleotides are TGTACCAGCAGCCAAGAGCTGGAGACTGGGGGGGGTCAGGGGCCCCGTGGGGAGACCCAGTACTTC. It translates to CTSSQELETGGGQGPRGETQYF.

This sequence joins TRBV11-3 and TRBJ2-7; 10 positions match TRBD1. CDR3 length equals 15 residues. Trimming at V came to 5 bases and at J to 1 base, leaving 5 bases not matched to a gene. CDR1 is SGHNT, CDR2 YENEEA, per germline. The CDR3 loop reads CASSAGQGHSYEQYF. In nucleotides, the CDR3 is TGTGCCAGCAGCGCGGGACAGGGGCATTCCTACGAGCAGTACTTC.

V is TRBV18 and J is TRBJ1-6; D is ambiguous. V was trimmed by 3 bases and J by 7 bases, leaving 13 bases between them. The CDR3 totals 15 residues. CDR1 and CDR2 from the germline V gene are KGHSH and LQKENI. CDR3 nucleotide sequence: TGTGCCAGCTCACCCACGACCGTTCGGAATTCACCCCTCCACTTT. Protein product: CASSPTTVRNSPLHF.

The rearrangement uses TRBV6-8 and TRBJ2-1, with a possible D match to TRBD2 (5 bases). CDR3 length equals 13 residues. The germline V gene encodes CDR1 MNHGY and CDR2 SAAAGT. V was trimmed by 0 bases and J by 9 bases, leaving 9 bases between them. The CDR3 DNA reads TGTGCCAGCAGTTACTCTCATGGGAGTGAGCAGTTCTTC. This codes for CASSYSHGSEQFF.